Below, 20 T cell receptor beta chains from the same sample are listed, as sequenced in a study of T-cell memory formation after mild COVID-19. One entry per CDR3 protein, called by TCRdb with MiXCR from the 5' RACE reads. The data contain 380,000 or so distinct CDR3 sequences, roughly 13% of them singletons. The material sequenced was PBMCs or a T cell subset sorted from them (not recorded which). The receptors shown here come from a man aged 18-30 years who had mild COVID-19 (a few samples of this study predate the infection). Cell type and time point are not known.

This chain links TRBV15 with TRBJ1-2; D is unclear. V lost 1 base, J lost 0 bases, and 9 bases lay in between. The CDR3 has 15 residues. The V gene's germline CDR1 is LNHNV and CDR2 YYDKDF (reference sequence). CDR3 residues: CATSRVSGSNYGYTF. CDR3 in DNA: TGTGCCACCAGCAGAGTGTCGGGTTCTAACTATGGCTACACCTTC.

This clonotype came up once. The chain joins TRBV11-1 to TRBJ2-1; TRBD2 agrees at 8 bases. The junction had 3 bases not matched to a gene; V was cut back by 5 bases and J by 0 bases. CDR1 is SGHAT, CDR2 FQDESV, per germline (reference sequence). The CDR3 sequence is 15 residues long. CDR3 sequence (DNA): TGTGCCAGCAGCCGAAGCGGGAGCTCCTACAATGAGCAGTTCTTC. Translation gives CASSRSGSSYNEQFF.

This clonotype was picked up a small number of times. The CDR3 protein is CASSLVGFIDEQYF. The DNA for the CDR3 is TGTGCCAGCAGCTTGGTAGGGTTCATTGACGAGCAGTACTTC. This chain uses TRBV7-9 with TRBJ2-7; D gene ambiguous. Trimming took 3 bases from V and 5 from J, leaving 14 bases between them. The CDR3 has 14 amino acids. Germline CDR1 reads SEHNR; CDR2 reads FQNEAQ (reference sequence).

This clonotype was observed a few times. The gene calls are TRBV3-1 and TRBJ2-7; TRBD2 aligns across 12 bases. Losses at the gene ends were 6 bases for V and 2 bases for J; bases not matched to a gene: 8. From germline, CDR1 is LGHDT and CDR2 YNNKEL (reference sequence). The CDR3 has 16 amino acids. CDR3 sequence (DNA): TGTGCCAGCAGTCCCTGGACTAGCGGGGAAGCCTACGAGCAGTACTTC. It codes for CASSPWTSGEAYEQYF.

The chain recombines TRBV5-1 with TRBJ2-1; D not certain. Germline assignment: CDR1 SGHRS and CDR2 YFSETQ. Between the trimmed V and J ends, which lost 4 bases and 5 bases, there was a span of 16 bases. The CDR3 totals 15 residues. The CDR3 region has the DNA TGCGCCAGCAGCGGGTCCCCCCAATACGACAATGAGCAGTTCTTC. Protein: CASSGSPQYDNEQFF.

In its sample, this clonotype was seen a few times. This chain uses TRBV13 with TRBJ2-1; 8 bases align to TRBD2. Per the germline V gene, CDR1 is PRHDT and CDR2 is FYEKMQ (reference sequence). The CDR3 has 14 amino acids. The V and J ends lost 5 bases and 6 bases, in that order; junction bases with no gene match: 6. Written as DNA, the CDR3 is TGTGCCAGCAGCGGGGCGGGGGGCCGCAATGAGCAGTTCTTC. Protein sequence: CASSGAGGRNEQFF.

This clonotype was observed a few times. The chain recombines TRBV7-9 with TRBJ2-1; no reliable D call. The germline V gene has CDR1 SEHNR and CDR2 FQNEAQ (reference sequence). V was pared by 5 bases and J by 2 bases, with 16 bases between. This CDR3 comprises 16 residues. DNA of the CDR3: TGTGCCAGCAGCCCTAGAGGCATGCCGACCTACAATGAGCAGTTCTTC. Encoded protein: CASSPRGMPTYNEQFF. The full variable domain, with the rest looked up from reference TRBV7-9 and TRBJ2-1, is DTGVSQNPRHKITKRGQNVTFRCDPISEHNRLYWYRQTLGQGPEFLTYFQNEAQLEKSRLLSDRFSAERPKGSFSTLEIQRTEQGDSAMYLCASSPRGMPTYNEQFFGPGTRLTVL.

This clonotype was seen more than once but under ten times. The gene calls are TRBV7-9 and TRBJ2-7; 7 bases align to TRBD2. The J segment lost 6 bases and the V segment lost 6 bases, leaving 5 bases of the junction unmatched. This CDR3 is 12 amino acids long. The germline gives CDR1 SEHNR, CDR2 FQNEAQ (reference sequence). CDR3 in amino acids: CASRSLATEQYF. Written as DNA, the CDR3 is TGTGCCAGCAGGTCACTAGCGACCGAGCAGTACTTC.

In its sample, this clonotype was seen a few times. V is TRBV28 and J is TRBJ2-7, with a tentative D call TRBD1 (8 bases). The ends were cut back, 6 bases at V and 5 bases at J, with 17 bases in the middle. Per the germline V gene, CDR1 is MDHEN and CDR2 is SYDVKM. CDR3 length: 14 amino acids. As DNA, the CDR3 is TGTGCCAGCAGGGGGGGGACAGGCGGCCACGAGCAGTACGTC. Protein product: CASRGGTGGHEQYV.

The V and J genes are TRBV7-9 and TRBJ2-3, with 8 bases aligning to TRBD2. V was clipped by 5 bases and J by 0 bases; unmatched bases: 7. This CDR3 is 16 amino acids long. CDR1 is SEHNR and CDR2 is FQNEAQ in the germline V gene (reference sequence). DNA for the CDR3: TGTGCCAGCAGCGTGACGCGGGGGGCGAGCACAGATACGCAGTATTTT. Amino acid sequence: CASSVTRGASTDTQYF.

The chain couples TRBV7-9 to TRBJ2-7; D may correspond to TRBD1 or TRBD2 (6 bases each). The CDR3 is 15 residues long. Trimming stripped 3 bases from V and 7 bases from J, with 19 bases between. CDR1 and CDR2 from the germline V gene are SEHNR and FQNEAQ (reference sequence). The DNA for the CDR3 is TGTGCCAGCAGCTTTTCGGGGGCTACACTGGGGGAGCAGTACGTC. It yields the protein CASSFSGATLGEQYV.

This clonotype has ten or more counts. The chain employs TRBV10-2 and TRBJ2-7, with 10 nucleotides matching TRBD1. CDR3 length: 15 residues. The V segment lost 1 base and the J segment 2 bases; nucleotides outside the gene matches: 2. The germline gives CDR1 WSHSY, CDR2 SAAADI. In DNA, the CDR3 is TGCGCCAGCAGTGAGTTCGGGACAGGGGCCTACGAGCAGTACTTC. Its protein product is CASSEFGTGAYEQYF.

The chain uses TRBV6-2 or TRBV6-3 and TRBJ1-1; possibly TRBD1 for D (6 bases). Per the germline V gene, CDR1 is MNHEY and CDR2 is SVGEGT. The CDR3 has 15 amino acids. Trimming left V 6 bases short and J 0 bases short, with 14 bases between. CDR3 residues: CASRAPGVVNTEAFF. Written as DNA, the CDR3 is TGTGCCAGCAGAGCTCCAGGGGTTGTGAACACTGAAGCTTTCTTT.

This clonotype was observed a few times. The V call is TRBV14, the J call TRBJ1-2; 8 nucleotides align to TRBD1. The J segment lost 4 bases and the V segment lost 0 bases, leaving 16 bases of the junction unmatched. This CDR3 is built from 19 residues. Germline V CDR1 and CDR2: SGHDN, FVKESK. The CDR3: CASSQEGRRRDRGVYGYTF. The CDR3 nucleotides read TGTGCCAGCAGCCAAGAAGGGCGCAGGAGAGACAGGGGCGTCTATGGCTACACCTTC.

The chain couples TRBV4-3 to TRBJ1-1; D perhaps matches TRBD1 (6 bases). The CDR3 spans 16 residues. V lost 4 bases to trimming and J lost 8 bases, with 23 bases between them. Per the germline V gene, CDR1 is LGHNA and CDR2 is YSLEER. CDR3 protein: CASSLLRAGGHPEAFF. The CDR3 DNA reads as TGCGCCAGCAGCCTTCTCCGGGCGGGGGGACACCCCGAAGCTTTCTTT.

The V and J genes are TRBV24-1 and TRBJ2-1; D possibly corresponds to TRBD2 (5 bases). The CDR3 runs 15 residues. CDR1 is KGHDR, CDR2 SFDVKD, per germline. Trimming took 5 bases from V and 1 from J, leaving 11 bases between them. The CDR3 protein is CATSALTGSYNEQFF. The CDR3, as DNA: TGTGCCACCAGTGCCCTAACGGGGTCCTACAATGAGCAGTTCTTC.

CDR3 region: CASSELAITGELFF. The DNA of the CDR3 is TGTGCCAGCAGCGAACTAGCGATCACCGGGGAGCTGTTTTTT. This chain uses TRBV12-3 or TRBV12-4 with TRBJ2-2, with 7 bases fitting TRBD2. CDR3 length: 14 amino acids. Trimming at V came to 6 bases and at J to 4 bases, leaving 5 bases not matched to a gene.

This clonotype showed up many times. The chain joins TRBV12-3 or TRBV12-4 to TRBJ1-5, with D possibly being TRBD1 (5 bases). V was cut by 3 bases and J by 2 bases, with 26 bases left in between. This CDR3 has 20 amino acids. CDR3 nucleotides: TGTGCCAGCAGTTTTGGTCGGTGGCAGGGAGGCGAGTTTGGCAATCAGCCCCAGCATTTT. Amino acid sequence: CASSFGRWQGGEFGNQPQHF.

This clonotype has only a few counts. This chain connects TRBV27 to TRBJ2-1; 11 nucleotides match TRBD1. CDR1 MNHEY and CDR2 SMNVEV come from the germline V gene (reference sequence). The trim removed 8 bases at V and 4 bases at J, leaving 1 base unmatched. CDR3 length equals 13 residues. CDR3 region: CASGQGAYNEQFF. Written as DNA, the CDR3 is TGTGCCAGCGGACAGGGGGCATACAATGAGCAGTTCTTC.

The chain uses TRBV6-5 and TRBJ2-1, with D unclear. V lost 0 bases to trimming and J lost 4 bases, with 10 bases between them. CDR3 length: 15 residues. The germline V gene has CDR1 MNHEY and CDR2 SVGAGI. For the CDR3, the DNA is TGTGCCAGCAGTTACTCGTTTTCTGATTACAATGAGCAGTTCTTC. It encodes CASSYSFSDYNEQFF.